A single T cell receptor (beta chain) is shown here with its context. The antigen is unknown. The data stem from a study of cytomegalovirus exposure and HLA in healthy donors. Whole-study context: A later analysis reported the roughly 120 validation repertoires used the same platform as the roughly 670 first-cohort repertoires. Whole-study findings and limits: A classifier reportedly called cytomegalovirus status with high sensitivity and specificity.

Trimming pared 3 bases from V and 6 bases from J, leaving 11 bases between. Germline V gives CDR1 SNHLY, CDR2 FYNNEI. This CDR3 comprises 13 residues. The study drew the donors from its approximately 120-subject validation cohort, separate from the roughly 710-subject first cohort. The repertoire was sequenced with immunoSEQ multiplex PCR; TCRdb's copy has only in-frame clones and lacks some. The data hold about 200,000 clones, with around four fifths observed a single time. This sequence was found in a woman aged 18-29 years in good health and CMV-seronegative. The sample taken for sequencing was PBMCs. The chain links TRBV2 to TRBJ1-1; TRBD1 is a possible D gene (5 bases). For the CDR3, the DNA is TGTGCCAGCAGTGATAAGACAGTGCCTGAAGCTTTCTTT. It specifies CASSDKTVPEAFF.